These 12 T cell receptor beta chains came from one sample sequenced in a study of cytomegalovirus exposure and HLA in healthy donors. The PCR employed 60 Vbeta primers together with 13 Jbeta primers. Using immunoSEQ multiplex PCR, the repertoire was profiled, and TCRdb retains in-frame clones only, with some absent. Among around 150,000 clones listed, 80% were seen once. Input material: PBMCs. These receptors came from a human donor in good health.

CDR3 bases: TGTGCCAGCAGCCAAGACTGCACCGGAGGTCCCTCTGGGGCCAACGTCCTGACTTTC. Encoded protein: CASSQDCTGGPSGANVLTF. This chain links TRBV4-2 with TRBJ2-6; D is perhaps TRBD2 (5 bases). CDR1 and CDR2 from the germline V gene are LGHNA and YNFKEQ. There are 19 residues in the CDR3. The ends were cut back, 0 bases at V and 0 bases at J, with 15 bases in the middle.

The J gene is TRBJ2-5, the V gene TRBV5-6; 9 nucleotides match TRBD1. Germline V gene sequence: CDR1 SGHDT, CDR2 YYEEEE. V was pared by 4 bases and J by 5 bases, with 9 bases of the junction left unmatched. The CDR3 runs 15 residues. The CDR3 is CASSQEDRGEETQYF. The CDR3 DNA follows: TGTGCCAGCAGCCAAGAGGACAGGGGCGAGGAGACCCAGTACTTC.

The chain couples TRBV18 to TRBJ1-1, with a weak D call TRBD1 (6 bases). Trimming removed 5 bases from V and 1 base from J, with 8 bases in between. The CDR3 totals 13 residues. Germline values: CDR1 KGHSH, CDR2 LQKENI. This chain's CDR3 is CASSTGQNTEAFF. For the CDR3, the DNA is TGTGCCAGCTCAACGGGACAGAACACTGAAGCTTTCTTT.

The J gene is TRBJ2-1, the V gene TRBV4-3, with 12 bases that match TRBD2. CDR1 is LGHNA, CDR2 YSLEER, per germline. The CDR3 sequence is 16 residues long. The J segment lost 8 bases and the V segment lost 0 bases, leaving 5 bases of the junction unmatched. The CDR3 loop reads CASSQDGLAGWDEQFF. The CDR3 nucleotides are TGCGCCAGCAGCCAAGACGGACTAGCGGGGTGGGATGAGCAGTTCTTC.

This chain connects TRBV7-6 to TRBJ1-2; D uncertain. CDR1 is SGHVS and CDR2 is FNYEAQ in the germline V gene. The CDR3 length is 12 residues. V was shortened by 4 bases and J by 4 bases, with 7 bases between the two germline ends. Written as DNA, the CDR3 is TGTGCCAGCAGCTCGTACTCCTATGGCTACACCTTC. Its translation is CASSSYSYGYTF.

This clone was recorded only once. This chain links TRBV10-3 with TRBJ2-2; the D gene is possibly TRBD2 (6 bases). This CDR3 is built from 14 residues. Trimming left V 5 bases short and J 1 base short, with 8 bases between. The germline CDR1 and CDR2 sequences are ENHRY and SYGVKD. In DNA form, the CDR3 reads TGTGCCATCAGTACCGGGGGGAACACCGGGGAGCTGTTTTTT. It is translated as CAISTGGNTGELFF.

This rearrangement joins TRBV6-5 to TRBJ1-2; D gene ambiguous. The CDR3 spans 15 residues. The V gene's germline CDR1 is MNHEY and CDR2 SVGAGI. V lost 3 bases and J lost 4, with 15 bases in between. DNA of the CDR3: TGTGCCAGCAGTTATCGAACCTTCGGGTTCTATGGCTACACCTTC. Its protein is CASSYRTFGFYGYTF.

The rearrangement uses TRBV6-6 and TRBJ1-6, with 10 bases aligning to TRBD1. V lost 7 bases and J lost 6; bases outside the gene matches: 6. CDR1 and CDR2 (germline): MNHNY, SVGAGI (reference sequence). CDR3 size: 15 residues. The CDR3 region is CASNGQGVSNSPLHF. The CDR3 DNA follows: TGTGCCAGCAACGGACAGGGGGTCAGTAATTCACCCCTCCACTTT.

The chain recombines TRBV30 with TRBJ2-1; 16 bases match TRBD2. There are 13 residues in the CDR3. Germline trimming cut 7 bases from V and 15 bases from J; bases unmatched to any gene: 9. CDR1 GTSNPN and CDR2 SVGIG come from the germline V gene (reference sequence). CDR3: CAYPGLAGGRRFF. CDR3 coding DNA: TGTGCCTACCCGGGACTAGCGGGGGGGCGGCGGTTCTTC.

The CDR3 region has the DNA TGCGCCAGCAGCCATTCGTGTCCCCGCCCGACTTACTGGTGGTACGAGCAGTACTTC. Translated: CASSHSCPRPTYWWYEQYF. The V gene is TRBV4-3, the J gene TRBJ2-7, with D unclear. The CDR3 loop spans 19 amino acids. V lost 3 bases, J lost 4 bases, and 28 bases lay in between. Germline lookup yields CDR1 LGHNA and CDR2 YSLEER.

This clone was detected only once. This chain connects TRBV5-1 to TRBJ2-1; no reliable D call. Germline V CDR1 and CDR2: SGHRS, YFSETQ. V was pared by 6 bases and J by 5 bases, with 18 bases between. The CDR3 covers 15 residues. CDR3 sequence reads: CASNPETLPHNEQFF. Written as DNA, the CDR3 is TGCGCCAGCAACCCGGAGACCCTACCCCACAATGAGCAGTTCTTC.

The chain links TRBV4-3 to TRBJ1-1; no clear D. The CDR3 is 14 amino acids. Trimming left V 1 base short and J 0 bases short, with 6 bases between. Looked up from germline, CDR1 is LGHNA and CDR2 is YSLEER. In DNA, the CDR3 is TGCGCCAGCAGCCAAGCGACATTGAACACTGAAGCTTTCTTT. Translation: CASSQATLNTEAFF.